The 14 T cell receptor beta chains in this list originate from one sample, sequenced in a study of Ad26.COV2.S vaccination and SARS-CoV-2 variants. Treatment denoted: 15 to 20 received Ad26.COV2.S at low or high dose, single or two shots; roughly five received placebo; per-sample allocation not given. Specimens were obtained on day 63 following the first vaccine or placebo injection. The repertoire was sequenced with immunoSEQ multiplex PCR; TCRdb's copy has only in-frame clones and lacks some. The data contain 300,000 to 400,000 clones, more than 75% of them singletons. The specimen comprised peripheral blood, sampled in a trial of Ad26.COV2.S vaccine versus placebo. The receptors shown here come from a person between 18 and 59 years old who received the Ad26.COV2.S COVID-19 vaccine or a placebo.

This rearrangement joins TRBV30 to TRBJ1-3; D is undetermined. The CDR3 consists of 15 residues. V was cut by 2 bases and J by 4 bases, with 15 bases left in between. Per germline, CDR1 GTSNPN and CDR2 SVGIG (reference sequence). In DNA form, the CDR3 reads TGTGCCTGGAGTCTCTTATCATTTTCGGGAAACACCATATATTTT. Residues: CAWSLLSFSGNTIYF.

This clone was recorded once. This chain joins TRBV30 and TRBJ1-1; tentatively, D is TRBD1 (5 bases). Germline loops: CDR1 GTSNPN, CDR2 SVGIG (reference sequence). The CDR3 is 12 residues long. V was pared by 0 bases and J by 8 bases, with 10 bases between. CDR3 DNA: TGTGCCTGGAGTGTACGGGGGATCGAAGCTTTCTTT. This sequence encodes CAWSVRGIEAFF.

The CDR3 region has the DNA TGTGCCAGCAGTTACTCACGGGGGCCAAGCACAGATACGCAGTATTTT. Residues: CASSYSRGPSTDTQYF. The chain carries TRBV6-5 and TRBJ2-3, with D perhaps given as TRBD1 or TRBD2 (6 bases each). CDR3 length equals 16 residues. Per germline, CDR1 MNHEY and CDR2 SVGAGI. The germline V and J ends were trimmed by 0 bases and 0 bases, with 10 bases remaining between them.

The chain is built from TRBV28 and TRBJ2-7; D may be TRBD2 (6 bases). V lost 6 bases and J 5 bases, leaving 14 bases between the germline ends. CDR1 is MDHEN, CDR2 SYDVKM, per germline. CDR3 size: 13 residues. CDR3 DNA: TGTGCCAGCAGCCCGGGAGTCCCGAACGAGCAGTACTTC. Translating it yields CASSPGVPNEQYF.

The chain links TRBV6-5 to TRBJ1-6, with 9 bases fitting TRBD1. Germline CDR1 reads MNHEY; CDR2 reads SVGAGI. Trimming cost V 6 bases and J 9 bases; bases outside gene matches: 9. The CDR3 runs 15 residues. CDR3 nucleotide sequence: TGTGCCAGCAGACCCGGGACAGGGCGATCTTCACCCCTCCACTTT. It is translated as CASRPGTGRSSPLHF.

This chain uses TRBV6-5 with TRBJ2-3; possibly TRBD2 for D (5 bases). Germline V gene lookup returns CDR1 MNHEY and CDR2 SVGAGI. CDR3 size: 14 residues. Trimming removed 5 bases at V and 6 bases at J, with 15 bases between. CDR3 DNA sequence: TGTGCCAGCAGTACGACTAAAGGCTGGGATACGCAGTATTTT. This codes for CASSTTKGWDTQYF.

This chain joins TRBV6-5 and TRBJ1-5, with unresolved D. There are 11 residues in the CDR3. The germline V and J ends were trimmed by 5 bases and 4 bases, with 3 bases remaining between them. Germline V CDR1 and CDR2: MNHEY, SVGAGI. In DNA, the CDR3 is TGTGCCAGCAGTCTGAATCAGCCCCAGCATTTT. This sequence encodes CASSLNQPQHF.

CDR3 region: CASSYPGRVIDTEAFF. Here the CDR3 DNA reads TGTGCCAGCAGTTACCCAGGGCGGGTAATTGACACTGAAGCTTTCTTT. The chain joins TRBV6-6 to TRBJ1-1; maybe TRBD1 (5 bases). V shed 2 bases and J shed 3 bases, with 16 bases lying between them. The CDR3 is 16 residues long. Germline V CDR1 and CDR2: MNHNY, SVGAGI (reference sequence).

The chain is built from TRBV5-4 and TRBJ2-7, with 8 bases lining up with TRBD1. The junction had 9 bases not matched to a gene; V was cut back by 4 bases and J by 3 bases. Germline V gene sequence: CDR1 SGHNT, CDR2 YYREEE (reference sequence). This CDR3 comprises 15 residues. The CDR3 sequence is CASSQDRVTHYEQYF. CDR3 in DNA: TGTGCCAGCAGCCAGGACAGGGTAACTCACTACGAGCAGTACTTC.

The V gene is TRBV7-9, the J gene TRBJ2-2, with 9 bases fitting TRBD2. CDR1 is SEHNR and CDR2 is FQNEAQ in the germline V gene (reference sequence). This CDR3 spans 16 amino acids. Trimming at V came to 5 bases and at J to 2 bases, leaving 6 bases not matched to a gene. CDR3 residues: CASSPGLAVNTGELFF. The CDR3 DNA is TGTGCCAGCAGCCCGGGACTAGCCGTTAACACCGGGGAGCTGTTTTTT.

CDR3 bases: TGTGCCAGCAGCGGGGTAGGGGCTAACTATGGCTACACCTTC. This codes for CASSGVGANYGYTF. This chain links TRBV9 with TRBJ1-2; tentatively, D is TRBD1 (5 bases). Trimming shortened V by 3 bases and J by 0 bases, and 9 bases separated the two germline ends. The CDR3 spans 14 residues. Germline CDR1 SGDLS, CDR2 YYNGEE.

The gene calls are TRBV2 and TRBJ2-7; TRBD1 aligns across 7 bases. Germline CDR1 reads SNHLY; CDR2 reads FYNNEI. CDR3 length equals 14 residues. J lost 7 bases, V lost 7 bases, and 13 bases had no gene match. The CDR3 region has the DNA TGTGCCAGCACGGGACAGTCCGTGAGGGTGGAGCAGTACTTC. Translating it yields CASTGQSVRVEQYF.

This sequence joins TRBV2 and TRBJ2-4; 7 bases fit TRBD1. V was clipped by 2 bases and J by 3 bases; unmatched bases: 1. There are 14 residues in the CDR3. The V gene's germline CDR1 is SNHLY and CDR2 FYNNEI. The CDR3 DNA follows: TGTGCCAGCAGTGAAAGACAGGGCAAAAACATTCAGTACTTC. Translating it yields CASSERQGKNIQYF.

The V call is TRBV4-3, the J call TRBJ2-1, with D perhaps TRBD1 (5 bases). V was clipped by 0 bases and J by 3 bases, with 12 bases between them. Germline CDR1 LGHNA, CDR2 YSLEER. The CDR3 has 16 amino acids. Here the CDR3 reads CASSQESQGGYNEQFF. The CDR3 DNA is TGCGCCAGCAGCCAAGAGAGTCAGGGCGGCTACAATGAGCAGTTCTTC.